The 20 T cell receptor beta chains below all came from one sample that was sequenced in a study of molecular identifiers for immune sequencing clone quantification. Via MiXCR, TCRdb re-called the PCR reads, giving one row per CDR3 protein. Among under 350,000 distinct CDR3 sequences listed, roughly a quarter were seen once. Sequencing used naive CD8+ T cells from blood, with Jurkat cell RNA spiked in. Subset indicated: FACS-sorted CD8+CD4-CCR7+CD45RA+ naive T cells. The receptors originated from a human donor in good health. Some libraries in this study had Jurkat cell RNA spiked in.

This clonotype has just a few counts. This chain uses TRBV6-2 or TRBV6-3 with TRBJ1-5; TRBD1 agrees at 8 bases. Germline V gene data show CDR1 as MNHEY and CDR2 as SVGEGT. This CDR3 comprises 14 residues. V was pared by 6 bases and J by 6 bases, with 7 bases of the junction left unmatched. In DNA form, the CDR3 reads TGTGCCAGCAGCGTTGACAGGGGTGGTCAGCCCCAGCATTTT. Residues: CASSVDRGGQPQHF.

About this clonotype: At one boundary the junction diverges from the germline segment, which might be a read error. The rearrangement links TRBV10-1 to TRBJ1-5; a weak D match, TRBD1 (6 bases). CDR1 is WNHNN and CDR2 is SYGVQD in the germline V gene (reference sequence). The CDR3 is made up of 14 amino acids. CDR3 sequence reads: CASNEAGEDQPQHF. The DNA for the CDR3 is TGCGCCAGCAATGAGGCAGGGGAGGATCAGCCCCAGCATTTT.

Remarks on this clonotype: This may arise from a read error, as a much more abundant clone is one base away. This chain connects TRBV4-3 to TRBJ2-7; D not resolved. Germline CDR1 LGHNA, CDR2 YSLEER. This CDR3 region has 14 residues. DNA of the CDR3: TGCGCCGGCAGCCAAGCTCCGGCCGCCTACGAGCAGTACTTC. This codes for CAGSQAPAAYEQYF.

CDR3 loop: CASRPPGQNTDTQYF. CDR3 DNA: TGTGCCAGCAGGCCCCCGGGACAGAACACAGATACGCAGTATTTT. V and J are TRBV28 and TRBJ2-3; 7 bases fit TRBD1. The V gene end was trimmed by 6 bases and the J gene end by 2 bases; junction bases not matched to a gene: 8. CDR1 and CDR2 (germline): MDHEN, SYDVKM. CDR3 length: 15 residues.

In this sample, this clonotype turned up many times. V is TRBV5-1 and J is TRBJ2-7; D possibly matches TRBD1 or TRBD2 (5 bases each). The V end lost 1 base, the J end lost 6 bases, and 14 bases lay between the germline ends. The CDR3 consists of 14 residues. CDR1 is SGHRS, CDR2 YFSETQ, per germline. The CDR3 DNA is TGCGCCAGCAGCTTGAGTTACGGGGCGATCGAGCAGTACTTC. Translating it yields CASSLSYGAIEQYF.

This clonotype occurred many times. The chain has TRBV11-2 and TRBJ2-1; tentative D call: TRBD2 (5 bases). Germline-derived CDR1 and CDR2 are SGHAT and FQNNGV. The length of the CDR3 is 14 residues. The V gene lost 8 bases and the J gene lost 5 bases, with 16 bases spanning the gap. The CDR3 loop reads CASLLGDYHNEQFF. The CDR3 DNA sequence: TGTGCCAGCCTGCTCGGCGACTACCACAATGAGCAGTTCTTC.

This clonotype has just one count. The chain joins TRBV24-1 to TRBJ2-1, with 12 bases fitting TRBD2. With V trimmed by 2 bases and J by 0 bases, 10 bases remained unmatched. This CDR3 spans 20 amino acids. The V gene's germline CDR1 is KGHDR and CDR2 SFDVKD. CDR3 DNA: TGTGCCACCAGTGATTCGCCCGCTAGCGGGGGGGCCTTCTCCTACAATGAGCAGTTCTTC. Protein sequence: CATSDSPASGGAFSYNEQFF.

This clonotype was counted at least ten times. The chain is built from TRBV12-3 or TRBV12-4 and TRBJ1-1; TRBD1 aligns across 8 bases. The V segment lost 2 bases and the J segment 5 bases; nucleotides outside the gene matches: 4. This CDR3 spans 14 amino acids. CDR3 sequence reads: CASSLNTGGTEAFF. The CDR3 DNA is TGTGCCAGCAGTTTAAACACAGGGGGGACTGAAGCTTTCTTT.

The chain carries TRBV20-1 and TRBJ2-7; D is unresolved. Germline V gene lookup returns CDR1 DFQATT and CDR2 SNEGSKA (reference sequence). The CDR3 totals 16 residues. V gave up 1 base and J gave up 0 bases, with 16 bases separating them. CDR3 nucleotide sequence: TGCAGTGCTAGAGTTGGCCCAGGCAGAAGCTCCTACGAGCAGTACTTC. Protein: CSARVGPGRSSYEQYF.

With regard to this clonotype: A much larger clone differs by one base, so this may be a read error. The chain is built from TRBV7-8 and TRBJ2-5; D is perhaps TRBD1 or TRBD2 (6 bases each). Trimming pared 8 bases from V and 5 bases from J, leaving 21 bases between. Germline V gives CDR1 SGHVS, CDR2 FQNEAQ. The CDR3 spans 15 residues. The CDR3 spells CASGLIGGPEETQYF. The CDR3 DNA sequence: TGTGCCAGCGGCCTAATAGGGGGGCCTGAGGAGACCCAGTACTTC.

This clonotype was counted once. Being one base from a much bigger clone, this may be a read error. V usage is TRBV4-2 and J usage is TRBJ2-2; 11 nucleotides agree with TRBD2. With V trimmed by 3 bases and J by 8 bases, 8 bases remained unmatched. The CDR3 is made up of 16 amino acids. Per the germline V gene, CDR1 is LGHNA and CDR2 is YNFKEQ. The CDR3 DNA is TGTGCCAGCAGCCAGGGACTAGCGGAGGTAGGAGGGGAGCTGTTTTTT. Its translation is CASSQGLAEVGGELFF.

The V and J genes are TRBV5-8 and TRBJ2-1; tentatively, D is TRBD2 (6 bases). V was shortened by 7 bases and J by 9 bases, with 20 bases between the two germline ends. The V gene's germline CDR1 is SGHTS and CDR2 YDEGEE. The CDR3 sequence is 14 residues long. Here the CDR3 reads CASSLGDWDAEQFF. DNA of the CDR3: TGTGCCAGCTCTCTCGGGGACTGGGATGCTGAGCAGTTCTTC.

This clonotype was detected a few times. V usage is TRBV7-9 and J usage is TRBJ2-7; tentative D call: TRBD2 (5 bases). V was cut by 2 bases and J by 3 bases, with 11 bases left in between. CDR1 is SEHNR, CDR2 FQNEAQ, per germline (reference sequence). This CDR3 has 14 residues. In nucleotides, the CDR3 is TGTGCCAGCAGCTTAAATGAGCGGTACTACGAGCAGTACTTC. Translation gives CASSLNERYYEQYF.

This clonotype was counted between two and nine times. Written as DNA, the CDR3 is TGTGCCAGCAGTGAGGGGTACAATGAGCAGTTCTTC. The encoded protein is CASSEGYNEQFF. V and J are TRBV25-1 and TRBJ2-1, with unresolved D. V dropped 3 bases and J dropped 4 bases, with 4 bases sitting between them. Germline V gene sequence: CDR1 MGHDK, CDR2 SYGVNS. CDR3 size: 12 residues.

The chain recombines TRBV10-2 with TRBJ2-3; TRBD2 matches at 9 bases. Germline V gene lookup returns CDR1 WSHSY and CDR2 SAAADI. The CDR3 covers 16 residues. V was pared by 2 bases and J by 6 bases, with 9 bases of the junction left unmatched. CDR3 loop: CASSELLAGVTDTQYF. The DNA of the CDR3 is TGCGCCAGCAGTGAGCTGTTAGCGGGGGTAACGGATACGCAGTATTTT.

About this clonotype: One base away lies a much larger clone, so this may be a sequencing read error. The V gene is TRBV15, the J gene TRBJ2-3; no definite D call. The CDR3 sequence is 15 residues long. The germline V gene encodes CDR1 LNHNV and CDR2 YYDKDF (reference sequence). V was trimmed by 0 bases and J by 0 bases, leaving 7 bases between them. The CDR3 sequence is CATSREGSSTDTQYF. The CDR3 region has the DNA TGTGCCACCAGCAGAGAGGGGTCTAGCACAGATACGCAGTATTTT.

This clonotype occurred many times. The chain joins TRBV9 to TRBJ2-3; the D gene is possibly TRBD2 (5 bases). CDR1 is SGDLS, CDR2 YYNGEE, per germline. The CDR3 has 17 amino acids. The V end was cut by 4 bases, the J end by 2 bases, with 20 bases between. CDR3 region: CASSPKMDSPNTDTQYF. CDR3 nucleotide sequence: TGTGCCAGCAGCCCAAAAATGGACTCGCCGAACACAGATACGCAGTATTTT.

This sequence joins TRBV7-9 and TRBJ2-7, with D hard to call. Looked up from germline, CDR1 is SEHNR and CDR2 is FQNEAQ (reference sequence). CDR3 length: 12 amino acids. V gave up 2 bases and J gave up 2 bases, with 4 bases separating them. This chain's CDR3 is CASSLQTYEQYF. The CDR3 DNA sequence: TGTGCCAGCAGCTTACAGACCTACGAGCAGTACTTC.

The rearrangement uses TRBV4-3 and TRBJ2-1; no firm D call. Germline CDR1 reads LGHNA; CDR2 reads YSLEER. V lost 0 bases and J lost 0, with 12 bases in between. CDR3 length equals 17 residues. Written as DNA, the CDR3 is TGCGCCAGCAGCCAAGATCGGACGGCGAGCTCCTACAATGAGCAGTTCTTC. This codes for CASSQDRTASSYNEQFF.

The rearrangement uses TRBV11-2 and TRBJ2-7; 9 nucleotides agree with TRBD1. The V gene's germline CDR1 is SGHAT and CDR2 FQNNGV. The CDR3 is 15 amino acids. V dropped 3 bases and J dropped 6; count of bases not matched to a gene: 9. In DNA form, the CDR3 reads TGTGCCAGCAGCTTCAACCCCGGACAGGGGCCCGAGCAGTACTTC. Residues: CASSFNPGQGPEQYF.